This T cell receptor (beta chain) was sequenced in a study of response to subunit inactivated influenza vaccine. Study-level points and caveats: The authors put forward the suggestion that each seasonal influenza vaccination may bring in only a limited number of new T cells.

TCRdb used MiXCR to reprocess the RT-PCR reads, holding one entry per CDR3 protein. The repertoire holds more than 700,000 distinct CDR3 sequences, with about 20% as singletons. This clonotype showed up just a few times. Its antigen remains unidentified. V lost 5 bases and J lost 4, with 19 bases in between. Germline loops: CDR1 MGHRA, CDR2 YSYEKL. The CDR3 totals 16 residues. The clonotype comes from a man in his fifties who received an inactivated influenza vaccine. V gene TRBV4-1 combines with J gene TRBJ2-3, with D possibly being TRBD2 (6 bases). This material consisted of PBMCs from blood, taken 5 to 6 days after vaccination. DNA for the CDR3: TGCGCCAGCAGCTACGAAGCTCTTAGCGGCCCAGATACGCAGTATTTT. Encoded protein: CASSYEALSGPDTQYF.